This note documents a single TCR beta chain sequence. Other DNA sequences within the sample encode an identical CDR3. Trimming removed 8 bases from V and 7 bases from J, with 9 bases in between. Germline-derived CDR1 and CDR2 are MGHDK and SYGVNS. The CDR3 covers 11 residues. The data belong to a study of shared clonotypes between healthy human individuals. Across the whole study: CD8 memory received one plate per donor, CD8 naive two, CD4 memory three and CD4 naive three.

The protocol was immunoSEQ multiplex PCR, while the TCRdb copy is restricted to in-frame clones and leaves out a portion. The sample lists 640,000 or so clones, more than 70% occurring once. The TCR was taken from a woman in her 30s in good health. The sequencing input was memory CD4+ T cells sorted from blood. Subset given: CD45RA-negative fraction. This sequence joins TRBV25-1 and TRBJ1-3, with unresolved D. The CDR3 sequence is CASGFGNTIYF. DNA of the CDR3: TGTGCCAGCGGATTCGGGAACACCATATATTTT. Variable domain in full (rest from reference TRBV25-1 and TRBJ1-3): EADIYQTPRYLVIGTGKKITLECSQTMGHDKMYWYQQDPGMELHLIHYSYGVNSTEKGDLSSESTVSRIRTEHFPLTLESARPSHTSQYLCASGFGNTIYFGEGSWLTVV.